The 27 T cell receptor beta chains below all came from one sample that was sequenced in a study of radiation and T cells in renal cell carcinoma. Sample time point: blood 2 weeks post-SBRT. Noted treatment: 15 Gy SBRT to primary tumor, nephrectomy 4 weeks later. Clones were sequenced by immunoSEQ multiplex PCR, and TCRdb holds only the in-frame ones, with some missing. The sample yields roughly 130,000 clones, 88% seen once. Sequenced here: blood, sampled from a patient whose treatment included radiotherapy and nephrectomy. These receptors all come from a woman between 65 and 79 years old with renal cell carcinoma.

This clone was counted only a few times. This chain uses TRBV30 with TRBJ1-5; TRBD1 might be the D (5 bases). Deletions cut 0 bases from V and 4 bases from J, with 7 bases between. CDR3 length equals 13 residues. Germline V gene lookup returns CDR1 GTSNPN and CDR2 SVGIG (reference sequence). The CDR3 bases are TGTGCCTGGAGTGTACAGGAGAATCAGCCCCAGCATTTT. It encodes CAWSVQENQPQHF.

This chain connects TRBV19 to TRBJ2-2, with TRBD1 identical over 8 bases. The CDR3 consists of 15 residues. V lost 7 bases and J lost 1; bases outside the gene matches: 5. The V gene's germline CDR1 is LNHDA and CDR2 SQIVND (reference sequence). CDR3 in amino acids: CASKSGTGNTGELFF. The CDR3 DNA reads TGTGCCAGTAAATCCGGGACAGGGAACACCGGGGAGCTGTTTTTT. The full variable domain, in which reference TRBV19 and TRBJ2-2 provide the parts outside the CDR3, is DGGITQSPKYLFRKEGQNVTLSCEQNLNHDAMYWYRQDPGQGLRLIYYSQIVNDFQKGDIAEGYSVSREKKESFPLTVTSAQKNPTAFYLCASKSGTGNTGELFFGEGSRLTVL.

The chain has TRBV11-3 and TRBJ2-2; maybe TRBD2 (5 bases). The CDR3 is 15 residues long. Per the germline V gene, CDR1 is SGHNT and CDR2 is YENEEA. Trimming cost V 5 bases and J 0 bases, with 10 bases left between them. CDR3 region: CASSPRGANTGELFF. The CDR3 coding sequence is TGTGCCAGCAGCCCCCGGGGAGCGAACACCGGGGAGCTGTTTTTT.

The J gene is TRBJ1-6, the V gene TRBV5-1, with TRBD1 matching over 8 bases. CDR3 length: 16 residues. The ends lost 0 bases at V and 9 bases at J; junction bases unmatched: 8. Germline-derived CDR1 and CDR2 are SGHRS and YFSETQ. CDR3 amino acids: CASSLGDRRGGSPLHF. The CDR3 region has the DNA TGCGCCAGCAGCTTGGGGGACAGGCGAGGAGGTTCACCCCTCCACTTT.

This clone has a single count. This chain links TRBV6-1 with TRBJ1-1, with D tentatively TRBD1 (5 bases). CDR3 length equals 14 residues. CDR1 and CDR2 from the germline V gene are MNHNS and SASEGT. Trimming took 9 bases from V and 8 from J, leaving 22 bases between them. The DNA for the CDR3 is TGTGCCAGACGAGTCGTCAGGGAAATGGAAGAAGCTTTCTTT. This codes for CARRVVREMEEAFF.

This chain connects TRBV5-4 to TRBJ2-5, with 10 bases fitting TRBD2. The CDR3 is made up of 19 amino acids. Losses at the gene ends were 4 bases for V and 5 bases for J; bases not matched to a gene: 20. Germline loops: CDR1 SGHNT, CDR2 YYREEE (reference sequence). CDR3 in amino acids: CASSRMVASGGALMETQYF. Here the CDR3 DNA reads TGTGCCAGCAGCCGCATGGTGGCTAGCGGGGGAGCCCTGATGGAGACCCAGTACTTC.

The chain has TRBV4-2 and TRBJ2-7; D tentatively reads TRBD1 or TRBD2 (6 bases each). The CDR3 runs 16 residues. V was cut by 0 bases and J by 3 bases, with 15 bases left in between. Germline V lookup: CDR1 LGHNA, CDR2 YNFKEQ. The CDR3 spells CASSQDWGATFYEQYF. The DNA for the CDR3 is TGTGCCAGCAGCCAAGATTGGGGGGCCACGTTCTACGAGCAGTACTTC.

In this sample, this clone turned up once. The V gene is TRBV19, the J gene TRBJ2-3; D possibly corresponds to TRBD1 (6 bases). This CDR3 has 15 residues. CDR1 and CDR2 (germline): LNHDA, SQIVND (reference sequence). V was cut by 2 bases and J by 6 bases, with 15 bases left in between. This CDR3 reads CASSIRDIRPDTQYF. DNA of the CDR3: TGTGCCAGTAGTATACGGGACATCCGCCCGGATACGCAGTATTTT. The whole variable domain, filled in from reference TRBV19 and TRBJ2-3, reads DGGITQSPKYLFRKEGQNVTLSCEQNLNHDAMYWYRQDPGQGLRLIYYSQIVNDFQKGDIAEGYSVSREKKESFPLTVTSAQKNPTAFYLCASSIRDIRPDTQYFGPGTRLTVL.

The chain links TRBV6-1 to TRBJ1-1, with 7 bases aligning to TRBD1. Unmatched junction bases numbered 7, after V lost 2 bases and J lost 1 base. Germline V gene data show CDR1 as MNHNS and CDR2 as SASEGT. This CDR3 is built from 16 residues. The CDR3 loop reads CASSERAEGANTEAFF. DNA for the CDR3: TGTGCCAGCAGTGAAAGGGCGGAGGGGGCGAACACTGAAGCTTTCTTT.

This clone was detected only once. The CDR3 region is CASSPPGDTDTQYF. The CDR3 coding sequence is TGTGCCAGCAGTCCCCCGGGGGACACAGATACGCAGTATTTT. The rearrangement uses TRBV28 and TRBJ2-3, with D possibly matching TRBD2 (6 bases). Germline V gene sequence: CDR1 MDHEN, CDR2 SYDVKM. The CDR3 is made up of 14 amino acids. With 5 bases removed from V and 2 bases from J, the gap between germline ends came to 11 bases.

The chain has TRBV4-1 and TRBJ2-2, with 8 bases lining up with TRBD1. Germline V gene sequence: CDR1 MGHRA, CDR2 YSYEKL. The ends lost 3 bases at V and 0 bases at J; junction bases unmatched: 3. This CDR3 has 16 residues. This CDR3 reads CASSQLGQANTGELFF. The CDR3 DNA reads as TGCGCCAGCAGCCAGCTGGGACAGGCGAACACCGGGGAGCTGTTTTTT.

This chain connects TRBV20-1 to TRBJ2-1; the D is unclear. Germline V CDR1 and CDR2: DFQATT, SNEGSKA (reference sequence). V was cut by 5 bases and J by 5 bases, with 4 bases left in between. This CDR3 is 10 amino acids long. The CDR3 DNA is TGCAGTGCTCAGAACAATGAGCAGTTCTTC. Its protein product is CSAQNNEQFF.

This chain connects TRBV5-5 to TRBJ1-1; D is ambiguous. Germline V gene lookup returns CDR1 SGHKS and CDR2 YYEKEE (reference sequence). V shed 0 bases and J shed 3 bases, with 6 bases lying between them. The CDR3 totals 13 residues. In DNA form, the CDR3 reads TGTGCCAGCAGCTTGGGGTGGGACACTGAAGCTTTCTTT. This encodes CASSLGWDTEAFF.

The chain carries TRBV4-3 and TRBJ1-1; 7 bases align to TRBD1. This CDR3 is 16 amino acids long. Germline CDR1 is LGHNA and CDR2 is YSLEER. The V segment lost 5 bases and the J segment 2 bases; nucleotides outside the gene matches: 11. The CDR3 protein is CASSASPTGLNTEAFF. The CDR3, as DNA: TGCGCCAGCAGCGCAAGCCCGACAGGGCTTAACACTGAAGCTTTCTTT.

The V call is TRBV4-2, the J call TRBJ2-6, with 7 nucleotides matching TRBD1. The trim removed 4 bases at V and 0 bases at J, leaving 6 bases unmatched. This CDR3 spans 17 amino acids. CDR1 and CDR2 (germline): LGHNA, YNFKEQ. The CDR3 bases are TGTGCCAGCAGCCTTGGACAGGCCGACTCTGGGGCCAACGTCCTGACTTTC. This sequence encodes CASSLGQADSGANVLTF.

The chain combines TRBV19 with TRBJ2-5; D ambiguous. Germline CDR1 and CDR2: LNHDA and SQIVND (reference sequence). CDR3 length equals 13 residues. Trimming left V 5 bases short and J 7 bases short, with 14 bases between. This CDR3 reads CASSPRTRTTQYF. Here the CDR3 DNA reads TGTGCCAGTAGTCCCCGGACCCGGACGACCCAGTACTTC. Variable domain in full (rest from reference TRBV19 and TRBJ2-5): DGGITQSPKYLFRKEGQNVTLSCEQNLNHDAMYWYRQDPGQGLRLIYYSQIVNDFQKGDIAEGYSVSREKKESFPLTVTSAQKNPTAFYLCASSPRTRTTQYFGPGTRLLVL.

CDR3 bases: TGTGCCAGCAGCTTAGGGGACCAGCGGGGAAGGAATGAGCAGTTCTTC. Its translation: CASSLGDQRGRNEQFF. The V and J genes are TRBV7-2 and TRBJ2-1, with 7 bases lining up with TRBD2. This CDR3 has 16 amino acids. The germline gives CDR1 SGHTA, CDR2 FQGNSA. J lost 7 bases, V lost 1 base, and 10 bases had no gene match.

This clone appeared a few times. V gene TRBV25-1 combines with J gene TRBJ1-5; D is possibly TRBD1 (6 bases). V shed 6 bases and J shed 6 bases, with 12 bases lying between them. Germline CDR1 reads MGHDK; CDR2 reads SYGVNS. The CDR3 consists of 13 residues. CDR3 nucleotide sequence: TGTGCCAGCAGCGACGGACAGAGTCAGCCCCAGCATTTT. Residues: CASSDGQSQPQHF.

With respect to this clone: Additional DNA sequences in this sample encode the identical CDR3. The V gene is TRBV9, the J gene TRBJ2-2; D ambiguous. The CDR3 loop spans 14 amino acids. The V gene lost 0 bases and the J gene lost 2 bases, with 5 bases spanning the gap. Germline CDR1 and CDR2: SGDLS and YYNGEE. This CDR3 is CASSVEGNTGELFF. CDR3 nucleotides: TGTGCCAGCAGCGTAGAGGGTAACACCGGGGAGCTGTTTTTT.

Regarding this clone: One junction end does not reproduce the germline sequence, and a read error may be involved. This chain links TRBV7-9 with TRBJ2-4, with 8 nucleotides matching TRBD1. This CDR3 comprises 12 residues. The germline V gene has CDR1 SEHNR and CDR2 FQNEAQ (reference sequence). DNA of the CDR3: TGTGCCAGCAGCTTGGTCCCGGACAGGGAGGACTTC. Amino acid sequence: CASSLVPDREDF.

This rearrangement joins TRBV18 to TRBJ2-7; D perhaps matches TRBD2 (6 bases). CDR3 length: 16 residues. Germline V gene sequence: CDR1 KGHSH, CDR2 LQKENI. The V end was cut by 3 bases, the J end by 0 bases, with 15 bases between. In DNA form, the CDR3 reads TGTGCCAGCTCACCGACGCGGACCGGGAGCTCCTACGAGCAGTACTTC. This codes for CASSPTRTGSSYEQYF.

The chain joins TRBV5-4 to TRBJ1-6; D is unresolved. The germline V gene encodes CDR1 SGHNT and CDR2 YYREEE (reference sequence). Trimming left V 5 bases short and J 6 bases short, with 15 bases between. CDR3 length: 15 residues. In DNA form, the CDR3 reads TGTGCCAGCAGGGAGGACTGGTTATCTAATTCACCCCTCCACTTT. Its protein product is CASREDWLSNSPLHF.

The chain couples TRBV11-3 to TRBJ2-5; 13 bases line up with TRBD2. The V and J ends lost 2 bases and 2 bases, in that order; junction bases with no gene match: 14. CDR1 and CDR2 from the germline V gene are SGHNT and YENEEA. The CDR3 runs to 20 residues. The CDR3 loop is CASSLHPGMGTSGTQETQYF. The CDR3 nucleotides are TGTGCCAGCAGCTTACATCCCGGAATGGGGACTAGCGGGACTCAAGAGACCCAGTACTTC.

The gene calls are TRBV28 and TRBJ2-2, with D hard to call. Deletions cut 6 bases from V and 4 bases from J, with 6 bases between. The CDR3 sequence is 12 residues long. The germline gives CDR1 MDHEN, CDR2 SYDVKM. The CDR3 sequence is CASRAFTGELFF. In DNA, the CDR3 is TGTGCCAGCAGGGCGTTCACCGGGGAGCTGTTTTTT.

The V and J genes are TRBV5-6 and TRBJ1-2, with D tentatively TRBD1 (5 bases). CDR1 SGHDT and CDR2 YYEEEE come from the germline V gene. This CDR3 is 15 amino acids long. V gave up 1 base and J gave up 3 bases, with 13 bases separating them. CDR3 loop: CASSLFDRDYYGYTF. CDR3 nucleotides: TGTGCCAGCAGCTTGTTCGACAGAGATTACTATGGCTACACCTTC.

J is TRBJ2-5 and V is TRBV20-1; maybe TRBD1 (6 bases). The germline gives CDR1 DFQATT, CDR2 SNEGSKA (reference sequence). The CDR3 length is 10 residues. CDR3 loop: CSGTQETQYF. The CDR3 nucleotides read TGCAGCGGGACACAAGAGACCCAGTACTTC.

This clone was seen a few times. The genes are TRBV30 and TRBJ1-5; D unclear. The V end lost 3 bases, the J end lost 1 base, and 10 bases lay between the germline ends. The CDR3 spans 14 residues. CDR1 is GTSNPN, CDR2 SVGIG, per germline (reference sequence). DNA for the CDR3: TGTGCCTGGAGCGTTGACCCAAGCAATCAGCCCCAGCATTTT. Translation gives CAWSVDPSNQPQHF.